A single T cell receptor (beta chain) is shown here with its context. Its antigen is unidentified. Trimming removed 4 bases from V and 1 base from J; junction bases left unmatched: 4. The CDR3 totals 14 residues. Germline-derived CDR1 and CDR2 are SGHRS and YFSETQ. This entry comes from a study of shared clonotypes between healthy human individuals. Study-level information: Aged 18 to 49, the donors were two women and a few men. Study results and limitations: Generally, naive subsets came out with larger estimated richness than memory subsets.

Authors' data handling: In the immunoSEQ data, sequences were junction-only and lacked quality scores, so filtering differed. Sequencing was performed with immunoSEQ multiplex PCR; in TCRdb, only in-frame clones are kept and a portion is missing. V and J calls and clone size are as listed in that table; D and trimming were resolved from the DNA. Of fewer than 3 million clones in the sample, approximately 90% were seen once. The sample consisted of naive CD4+ T cells from PBMCs. Documented subset: CD45RA+ positively selected. The sequence derives from a man between 18 and 29 years old in good health. Some clones in this sample may be carry-over from other donors' samples. The chain recombines TRBV5-1 with TRBJ2-5, with 7 bases lining up with TRBD2. Written as DNA, the CDR3 is TGCGCCAGCAGCGCTAGCGGCTCCCAAGAGACCCAGTACTTC. Its protein product is CASSASGSQETQYF.